These 26 T cell receptor beta chains share one sample of origin, sequenced in a study of graft-versus-host responses after intestinal transplantation. TCRdb's table, derived via immunoSEQ multiplex PCR, lists solely in-frame clones and lacks some. The data show about 88,000 clones, around 90% seen once. These receptors' antigens are unknown. Specimen: unstimulated CD4+ T cells sorted from spleen or lymph node cells, collected before transplant. The receptors here all came from a human donor who was the organ donor for an intestinal transplant.

V is TRBV27 and J is TRBJ2-6; no definite D call. The V gene's germline CDR1 is MNHEY and CDR2 SMNVEV (reference sequence). There are 16 residues in the CDR3. Deletions cut 7 bases from V and 0 bases from J, with 13 bases between. The chain's CDR3 is CASKAGSRSGANVLTF. CDR3 DNA: TGTGCCAGCAAAGCCGGGTCCCGCTCTGGGGCCAACGTCCTGACTTTC.

This chain links TRBV19 with TRBJ2-7, with D unclear. The germline gives CDR1 LNHDA, CDR2 SQIVND (reference sequence). Trimming pared 3 bases from V and 0 bases from J, leaving 9 bases between. The CDR3 extends over 14 amino acids. The CDR3 nucleotides are TGTGCCAGTAGTATGGCCTCCCGCTCCTACGAGCAGTACTTC. It encodes CASSMASRSYEQYF.

This sequence joins TRBV6-5 and TRBJ1-5; TRBD1 is a possible D gene (5 bases). CDR1 is MNHEY, CDR2 SVGAGI, per germline. The CDR3 consists of 14 residues. Trimming took 3 bases from V and 5 from J, leaving 11 bases between them. DNA for the CDR3: TGTGCCAGCAGTTATCAGGGTTTTGATCAGCCCCAGCATTTT. It translates to CASSYQGFDQPQHF.

J is TRBJ1-2 and V is TRBV6-5, with 7 bases lining up with TRBD1. V shed 5 bases and J 7 bases; nucleotides not matched to a gene: 7. In germline, CDR1 is MNHEY, CDR2 SVGAGI. The CDR3 runs to 13 residues. CDR3 sequence reads: CASSTTGVGGYTF. The CDR3 DNA follows: TGTGCCAGCAGTACCACAGGGGTAGGTGGCTACACCTTC.

Comment on this clone: One end of the junction does not line up with germline, which may come from a read error. The gene calls are TRBV6-1 and TRBJ1-2, with D maybe TRBD1 (5 bases). From germline, CDR1 is MNHNS and CDR2 SASEGT. The length of the CDR3 is 12 residues. The CDR3 loop reads CASSGPDRPISF. The DNA of the CDR3 is TGTGCCAGCAGTGGCCCCGACAGACCTATATCCTTC.

This clone was seen once. The chain joins TRBV11-3 to TRBJ2-7, with TRBD2 matching 7 bases. Germline lookup yields CDR1 SGHNT and CDR2 YENEEA. The V gene end was trimmed by 2 bases and the J gene end by 4 bases; junction bases not matched to a gene: 8. CDR3 size: 15 residues. The CDR3 DNA reads as TGTGCCAGCAGCTTACTCGGGACTATCCTTTACGAGCAGTACTTC. Its translation is CASSLLGTILYEQYF.

The rearrangement joins TRBV18 to TRBJ2-7; weak D call: TRBD2 (6 bases). Trimming left V 1 base short and J 5 bases short, with 12 bases between. Germline V gene data show CDR1 as KGHSH and CDR2 as LQKENI. The CDR3 has 14 residues. The CDR3 is CASSPLGGIDEQYF. In DNA, the CDR3 is TGTGCCAGCTCACCACTTGGGGGGATCGACGAGCAGTACTTC.

Details on this clone: Relative to the germline gene, one junction end is altered; a read error may explain this. This sequence joins TRBV6-5 and TRBJ2-1, with 8 bases aligning to TRBD1. CDR3 length: 13 amino acids. The germline CDR1 and CDR2 sequences are MNHEY and SVGAGI. CDR3 protein: CASSPPGQGGLIF. DNA of the CDR3: TGTGCCAGCAGCCCACCTGGACAGGGAGGTCTAATCTTC.

The chain links TRBV27 to TRBJ1-1; 9 nucleotides match TRBD1. The CDR3 consists of 13 residues. V shed 6 bases, J shed 3 bases, and the junction held 2 bases outside the gene matches. CDR1 MNHEY and CDR2 SMNVEV come from the germline V gene (reference sequence). Here the CDR3 DNA reads TGTGCCAGCAGACGACAGGGGGACACTGAAGCTTTCTTT. It is translated as CASRRQGDTEAFF.

This clone was observed a single time. The chain has TRBV18 and TRBJ1-2; TRBD1 aligns across 7 bases. CDR1 KGHSH and CDR2 LQKENI come from the germline V gene. J gave up 5 bases and V 4 bases, and 13 bases lay outside the gene matches. This CDR3 has 16 amino acids. The CDR3 region is CASSRNPTGDHYGYTF. In DNA form, the CDR3 reads TGTGCCAGCTCACGTAACCCTACAGGGGACCATTATGGCTACACCTTC.

This clone has just a few counts. The rearrangement uses TRBV29-1 and TRBJ1-1; 9 bases fit TRBD1. CDR1 is SQVTM and CDR2 is ANQGSEA in the germline V gene. This CDR3 region has 13 residues. Trimming at V came to 6 bases and at J to 6 bases, leaving 8 bases not matched to a gene. CDR3 sequence (DNA): TGCAGCGTGAGGGACAGGGTGCAGGCTGAAGCTTTCTTT. This translates into CSVRDRVQAEAFF.

This chain connects TRBV6-7 to TRBJ1-1; 10 nucleotides align to TRBD1. TRBV6-7 is recorded as an ORF, its role being uncertain. The CDR3 spans 19 residues. After removal of 1 base from V and 3 bases from J, the junction contained 14 bases not matched to a gene. This chain's CDR3 is CASSYYPRDRGSGDTEAFF. The CDR3 DNA is TGTGCCAGCAGTTACTACCCCCGGGACAGGGGTAGTGGGGACACTGAAGCTTTCTTT.

V and J are TRBV6-6 and TRBJ1-6; 7 bases match TRBD1. V dropped 7 bases and J dropped 6; count of bases not matched to a gene: 9. Germline lookup yields CDR1 MNHNY and CDR2 SVGAGI (reference sequence). The CDR3 totals 15 residues. CDR3 in amino acids: CASKQPGQSNSPLHF. Here the CDR3 DNA reads TGTGCCAGCAAACAACCGGGACAGTCTAATTCACCCCTCCACTTT.

The chain combines TRBV7-6 with TRBJ2-5; D might be TRBD2 (6 bases). From germline, CDR1 is SGHVS and CDR2 FNYEAQ. This CDR3 has 14 amino acids. The ends were cut back, 5 bases at V and 6 bases at J, with 16 bases in the middle. The CDR3: CASSLRGSPKTQYF. CDR3 sequence (DNA): TGTGCCAGCAGCCTCCGGGGGAGTCCCAAGACCCAGTACTTC.

The chain uses TRBV2 and TRBJ2-3, with D unclear. CDR1 and CDR2 from the germline V gene are SNHLY and FYNNEI. The V end lost 8 bases, the J end lost 3 bases, and 3 bases lay between the germline ends. CDR3 length: 10 amino acids. The CDR3 loop reads CASRTDTQYF. CDR3 DNA: TGTGCCAGCCGGACAGATACGCAGTATTTT. Full variable domain (remainder filled in from reference TRBV2 and TRBJ2-3): EPEVTQTPSHQVTQMGQEVILRCVPISNHLYFYWYRQILGQKVEFLVSFYNNEISEKSEIFDDQFSVERPDGSNFTLKIRSTKLEDSAMYFCASRTDTQYFGPGTRLTVL.

The chain links TRBV11-2 to TRBJ2-7; the D gene is possibly TRBD1 (6 bases). In germline, CDR1 is SGHAT, CDR2 FQNNGV. V lost 1 base and J 5 bases, leaving 18 bases between the germline ends. This CDR3 contains 16 residues. CDR3 in DNA: TGTGCCAGCAGCTTAGGGCCGGTCAGGGGTCGCGACGAGCAGTACTTC. This codes for CASSLGPVRGRDEQYF.

The chain carries TRBV7-3 and TRBJ2-1, with D unresolved. This CDR3 has 17 amino acids. CDR1 is SGHTA and CDR2 is FQGTGA in the germline V gene. Trimming stripped 5 bases from V and 5 bases from J, with 22 bases between. CDR3: CASSLHPVVAVDNEQFF. In DNA, the CDR3 is TGTGCCAGCAGCCTCCACCCGGTGGTTGCGGTCGACAATGAGCAGTTCTTC. Using reference TRBV7-3 and TRBJ2-1 for the parts outside the CDR3, the full variable domain is GAGVSQTPSNKVTEKGKYVELRCDPISGHTALYWYRQSLGQGPEFLIYFQGTGAADDSGLPNDRFFAVRPEGSVSTLKIQRTERGDSAVYLCASSLHPVVAVDNEQFFGPGTRLTVL.

This clone has just one count. The chain uses TRBV16 and TRBJ1-1; 7 positions match TRBD1. The CDR3 consists of 16 residues. Germline lookup yields CDR1 KGHSY and CDR2 FQNENV. The junction had 6 bases not matched to a gene; V was cut back by 1 base and J by 1 base. The CDR3 coding sequence is TGTGCCAGCAGCCAATATCCGGGACAGTCGAACACTGAAGCTTTCTTT. This gives the protein CASSQYPGQSNTEAFF.

The rearrangement joins TRBV2 to TRBJ2-1, with D possibly being TRBD2 (6 bases). The CDR3 has 11 residues. Germline V gives CDR1 SNHLY, CDR2 FYNNEI. The V and J ends lost 11 bases and 4 bases respectively, with 9 bases between them. The CDR3 bases are TGTGCCCTGCGGGGATACAATGAGCAGTTCTTC. It codes for CALRGYNEQFF.

The CDR3 sequence is CASSSSGTGGKGELFF. Written as DNA, the CDR3 is TGTGCCAGCAGCTCCTCCGGGACAGGGGGGAAAGGGGAGCTGTTTTTT. This rearrangement joins TRBV7-9 to TRBJ2-2; TRBD1 matches 11 bases. CDR1 SEHNR and CDR2 FQNEAQ come from the germline V gene (reference sequence). V lost 4 bases to trimming and J lost 8 bases; unmatched junction nucleotides: 9. The length of the CDR3 is 16 residues.

The chain employs TRBV6-6 and TRBJ1-4, with D unresolved. Germline CDR1 is MNHNY and CDR2 is SVGAGI (reference sequence). This CDR3 has 13 amino acids. Trimming removed 6 bases from V and 8 bases from J, with 13 bases in between. This chain's CDR3 is CASSKIRAEKLFF. DNA for the CDR3: TGTGCCAGCAGCAAAATTCGCGCGGAAAAACTGTTTTTT.

J is TRBJ1-3 and V is TRBV18; 10 bases are a match to TRBD1. Germline V CDR1 and CDR2: KGHSH, LQKENI. After removal of 2 bases from V and 8 bases from J, the junction contained 6 bases not matched to a gene. CDR3 length: 15 amino acids. This chain's CDR3 is CASSPRDRGTDTIYF. The CDR3 region has the DNA TGTGCCAGCTCACCAAGGGACAGGGGTACGGACACCATATATTTT.

V gene TRBV6-5 combines with J gene TRBJ2-5, with no clear D. This CDR3 is built from 13 residues. Germline assignment: CDR1 MNHEY and CDR2 SVGAGI. Trimming removed 0 bases from V and 4 bases from J, with 6 bases in between. The CDR3 nucleotides are TGTGCCAGCAGTTACTCCACGGGAGAGACCCAGTACTTC. Its protein product is CASSYSTGETQYF.

V usage is TRBV5-1 and J usage is TRBJ2-3, with a weak D call TRBD1 (5 bases). Trimming took off 0 bases at V and 4 bases at J, with 9 bases between the two ends. The germline V gene has CDR1 SGHRS and CDR2 YFSETQ. The CDR3 contains 14 residues. The CDR3 reads CASSLGQWADTQYF. As DNA, the CDR3 is TGCGCCAGCAGCTTGGGACAGTGGGCAGATACGCAGTATTTT.

The chain recombines TRBV11-3 with TRBJ2-5; D may be TRBD2 (6 bases). The ends were cut back, 1 base at V and 3 bases at J, with 12 bases in the middle. The CDR3 contains 15 residues. Germline CDR1 reads SGHNT; CDR2 reads YENEEA. This chain's CDR3 is CASSLGTGGEETQYF. CDR3 bases: TGTGCCAGCAGCTTAGGGACCGGGGGAGAAGAGACCCAGTACTTC.

The CDR3 here is CASSVTGGNSPLHF. The CDR3 region has the DNA TGCGCCAGCAGCGTCACAGGGGGTAATTCACCCCTCCACTTT. The chain links TRBV5-1 to TRBJ1-6; 8 nucleotides align to TRBD1. With 4 bases clipped from V and 6 bases from J, the junction kept 3 bases outside the gene matches. Germline-derived CDR1 and CDR2 are SGHRS and YFSETQ. This CDR3 has 14 residues. Full variable domain (rest looked up from reference TRBV5-1 and TRBJ1-6): KAGVTQTPRYLIKTRGQQVTLSCSPISGHRSVSWYQQTPGQGLQFLFEYFSETQRNKGNFPGRFSGRQFSNSRSEMNVSTLELGDSALYLCASSVTGGNSPLHFGNGTRLTVT.